This TCR beta chain was retrieved from a study of regulatory T cells in long-lasting Graves disease. Time point reported: persistent/refractory GD, antithyroid drugs over 5 years with positive TRAb. Construction of the TCR library relied on RNA isolated from PBMCs. This clonotype was seen at least ten times. Trimming removed 4 bases from V and 5 bases from J, with 14 bases in between. The CDR3 has 15 amino acids. Germline CDR1 is SGHNT and CDR2 is YENEEA. The TCR beta library used iRepertoire HTBI primers with Arm-PCR amplification of CDR3. TCRdb ran MiXCR on the multiplex PCR reads and lists one entry per CDR3 protein. The table includes more than 350,000 distinct CDR3 sequences, under 25% detected once.

This chain joins TRBV11-3 and TRBJ1-4; TRBD1 might be the D (5 bases). This receptor was identified in a female donor with Graves disease. Sequenced here: peripheral blood mononuclear cells (PBMCs), sampled when the disease was refractory, from a patient treated with antithyroid drugs. CDR3 sequence (DNA): TGTGCCAGCAGCTCGGGGGACGCCTCGAATGAAAAACTGTTTTTT. Protein sequence: CASSSGDASNEKLFF.